Reported below is one TCR beta chain. This entry comes from a study of blood T cell repertoires in COVID-19. On the study more broadly: Specimens from acute and convalescent COVID-19 originated in the United States, Italy and Spain. T cells, B-cell-depleted T cells, or PBMCs provided the cDNA or gDNA that served as material.

How the authors handled the data: Reference gene primers were amplified, and this amplification served to estimate nucleated cell counts. Data came from immunoSEQ multiplex PCR; TCRdb stores just in-frame clones and leaves some out. Clone size and the V and J calls come from that table; the DNA yielded D and trimming. Among a few hundred thousand clones listed, about 88% were seen once. V gave up 11 bases and J gave up 8 bases, with 14 bases separating them. Germline loops: CDR1 LNHDA, CDR2 SQIVND (reference sequence). This CDR3 has 11 amino acids. Sequenced material: peripheral blood. The receptor comes from a man between 18 and 35 years old with active or convalescent COVID-19. This rearrangement joins TRBV19 to TRBJ2-3, with D tentatively TRBD1 (7 bases). CDR3 nucleotides: TGTGCCGCAGGGGGGCCTAGTACGCAGTATTTT. As protein: CAAGGPSTQYF.